This T cell receptor beta chain was observed in a study of monozygotic twins with inflammatory bowel disease. UMIs with a 6-nucleotide sample barcode were added by template switching. From the 5' RACE reads, TCRdb lists one entry per CDR3 protein and no DNA. The sample holds about 380,000 distinct CDR3 sequences. The sample consisted of blood. This TCR derives from a human donor with ulcerative colitis or Crohn's disease, or a healthy co-twin of an affected twin (not recorded which).

CDR3: CASAFAGENTGELFF. The chain joins TRBV18 to TRBJ2-2; there is no DNA to check the TCRdb D call of TRBD1. Germline CDR1 is KGHSH and CDR2 is LQKENI. This CDR3 spans 15 amino acids.